Listed below are T cell receptor beta chains from one sample, sequenced in a study of regulatory T cells in long-lasting Graves disease. Using its own MiXCR run on the multiplex PCR reads, TCRdb lists one record per CDR3 protein. This table has 450,000 or so distinct CDR3 sequences, around 20% appearing once. The sample here was peripheral blood mononuclear cells (PBMCs), taken when the disease was refractory, from a patient treated with antithyroid drugs. These receptors originate from a female donor with Graves disease. Each CDR3 is given with its conserved first and last residue. A D gene is named only where the DNA matches it firmly. A row's size may be missing; if present it is once, few, many or a size class.

cdr3_nt cdr3_aa v_call cdr3_length d_call j_call clone_size
TGCGCCAGCATGACAGGCGAAAGTACCGGGGAGCTGTTTTTT CASMTGESTGELFF TRBV10-2 14 NA TRBJ2-2 NA
TGTGCCGCCCTCTTCAAATACACAGATACGCAGTATTTT CAALFKYTDTQYF TRBV2 13 NA TRBJ2-3 NA
TGCAGTGCGCAGGGACCCTTGAACACTGAAGCTTTCTTT CSAQGPLNTEAFF TRBV20-1 13 NA TRBJ1-1 few
TGTGCCAGCAGCTTGTGGTCGAACACCGGGGAGCTGTTTTTT CASSLWSNTGELFF TRBV7-9 14 NA TRBJ2-2 few
TGTGCCAGCAGCCCCCGGGACAGGGTTCGACCTAATGAAAAACTGTTTTTT CASSPRDRVRPNEKLFF TRBV5-6 17 TRBD1 TRBJ1-4 NA
TGCGCCAGCAGCTTTTCAGACCAGGTAGCTGAAGCTTTCTTT CASSFSDQVAEAFF TRBV5-1 14 NA TRBJ1-1 many
TGTGCCAGCAGTCCCCGGGACTTGCTGAGGCATCCCTACAATGAGCAGTTCTTC CASSPRDLLRHPYNEQFF TRBV28 18 NA TRBJ2-1 NA
TGTGCCAGCAGCTTGAGGGGACCGAGAAACCAGCCGGCCCAGTACTTC CASSLRGPRNQPAQYF TRBV7-2 16 NA TRBJ2-5 many
TGTGCCAGCAGTTACTCGGGGGGTGACACTGAAGCTTTCTTT CASSYSGGDTEAFF TRBV6-5 14 NA TRBJ1-1 NA
TGTGCCAGCTCACCCGGGACAGTGAGTACTGAAGCTTTCTTT CASSPGTVSTEAFF TRBV18 14 TRBD1 TRBJ1-1 NA
TGTGCCAGCATTCCCCGGGCCGACAGGGTAGTCCGGGAGCTGTTTTTT CASIPRADRVVRELFF TRBV28 16 TRBD1 TRBJ2-2 many
TGTGCCAGCAGCCGGAGACCGCCTGGACTTATGAACACTGAAGCTTTCTTT CASSRRPPGLMNTEAFF TRBV7-3 17 NA TRBJ1-1 many
TGCAGTGCTACCGACAGGAACAGCTACGAGCAGTACTTC CSATDRNSYEQYF TRBV20-1 13 NA TRBJ2-7 few
TGTGCCACCAGCAGATACAGGGGGCCTAACTATGGCTACACCTTC CATSRYRGPNYGYTF TRBV15 15 TRBD1 TRBJ1-2 many
TGTGCCACCAGTGATTTCGGCGAAGAGCAGTACTTC CATSDFGEEQYF TRBV24-1 12 NA TRBJ2-7 NA
TGTGCCAGCAGTTTGGGACTCCCTAAGGATACGCAGTATTTT CASSLGLPKDTQYF TRBV12-3/TRBV12-4 14 NA TRBJ2-3 few
TGTGCCAGCAGCCCGGGACAGGGGGTGGAGAACGAGCAGTACTTC CASSPGQGVENEQYF TRBV7-8 15 TRBD1 TRBJ2-7 few
TGTGCCAGCAGCCCACAGGGGGCGGTTAGTTCACCCCTCCACTTT CASSPQGAVSSPLHF TRBV6-2/TRBV6-3 15 TRBD1 TRBJ1-6 few
TGTGCCAGCAGCCAGTGGGACAGGGGGCTTCGGAGTCAAGAGACCCAGTACTTC CASSQWDRGLRSQETQYF TRBV7-3 18 TRBD1 TRBJ2-5 many
TGTGCCAGCAGCCCCGGTGGGGACACTGAAGCTTTCTTT CASSPGGDTEAFF TRBV28 13 NA TRBJ1-1 many
TGCAGTGCTAGGGCGGGAACTATGGCTACAGTCTTC CSARAGTMATVF TRBV20-1 12 NA TRBJ1-2 many
TGTGCCAGCAGCAACGTTATACGGGACAACACAGATACGCAGTATTTT CASSNVIRDNTDTQYF TRBV28 16 NA TRBJ2-3 once
TGTGCCAGCAGCTTTCGGGACAGGGGCTATGGCTACACCTTC CASSFRDRGYGYTF TRBV5-4 14 TRBD1 TRBJ1-2 NA
TGCGCCAGCAGCTTAGACAGAAACTACGAGCAGTACTTC CASSLDRNYEQYF TRBV5-1 13 NA TRBJ2-7 many
TGTGCCATCGGAGAGTCTGATCCGGGACAGTTTAGCTCCTACGAGCAGTACTTC CAIGESDPGQFSSYEQYF TRBV10-3 18 TRBD1 TRBJ2-7 few
TGTGCCAGCAGCTTAATGATGCAGCGCCACTACGAGCAGTACTTC CASSLMMQRHYEQYF TRBV11-2 15 NA TRBJ2-7 many
TGTGCCAGCAGTCTTTATCAGACAGGGAGTGACGGCTACACCTTC CASSLYQTGSDGYTF TRBV7-9 15 TRBD1 TRBJ1-2 few
TGTGCCAGCAGCTCGCCGACAGGTCCGGTATCAGCTTTCTTT CASSSPTGPVSAFF TRBV7-9 14 NA TRBJ1-1 NA
TGTGCCAGCAGCCTGGGACGAGGAGTGGGGGAGACCCAGTACTTC CASSLGRGVGETQYF TRBV11-2 15 NA TRBJ2-5 many
TGTGCCAGCACGGACTGGAACACCGGGGAGCTGTTTTTT CASTDWNTGELFF TRBV6-1 13 NA TRBJ2-2 NA
TGCGCCAGCAGCTTTCTAGCGGGAGGGAACGAGCAGCACTTC CASSFLAGGNEQHF TRBV5-1 14 TRBD2 TRBJ2-7 NA
TGTGCCAGCAGCTTAGTGGGAAAAGAGAACACTGAAGCTTTCTTT CASSLVGKENTEAFF TRBV7-2 15 NA TRBJ1-1 few
TGTGCCAGCAGCGTATGGGGGAGTGGTGAGACCCAGTACTTC CASSVWGSGETQYF TRBV9 14 NA TRBJ2-5 many